This T cell receptor (beta chain) was sequenced in a study of CXCR3-negative and CXCR3-positive naive CD8 T cells. Study-level information: For each library, about 1.5 +/- 0.3 million TRB reads were obtained, some 140 million in total. Overall study results and limits: TRB CDR3s of CXCR3-positive naive cells were more hydrophobic than those of CXCR3-negative naive cells. The study found comparably high diversity in both naive subsets and much lower diversity in memory CD8+ cells.

Germline CDR1 and CDR2: MNHEY and SVGAGI. The CDR3 contains 13 residues. To note about this clonotype: As yet, its antigen is unknown.

It was by 5' RACE with UMI labels that the TRB cDNA libraries were prepared. Using the 5' RACE reads, TCRdb records one entry per CDR3 protein without DNA. This table holds approximately 59,000 distinct CDR3 sequences. This TCR derives from a human donor in good health. Some clones in this sample may be carry-over from other donors' samples. The J gene is TRBJ2-5, the V gene TRBV6-5. Sequenced material: naive CXCR3+ CD8+ T cells from blood. Stated subset: CD45RO-CCR7+CD27+CD95- naive CD8+ T cells expressing CXCR3 (TNR3+). This chain's CDR3 is CASSYGHRETQNF.